Below, one T cell receptor (beta chain) is given with its context. This entry is derived from a study of blood T cell repertoires in COVID-19. Looking at the study overall: The samples span acute and convalescent COVID-19 from the United States, Italy and Spain. T cells, B-cell-depleted T cells, or PBMCs supplied cDNA or gDNA.

Adults between roughly 18 and 89 years of age took part from approximately 24 US areas. Cohort allocation depended upon clinical history that participants reported. Libraries were prepared by immunoSEQ multiplex PCR; TCRdb keeps only in-frame clonotypes and omits some of them. The table records about 210,000 clones, around 86% of them present only once. The CDR3 runs to 17 residues. The germline gives CDR1 MDHEN, CDR2 SYDVKM. V shed 7 bases and J shed 0 bases, with 19 bases lying between them. Sequenced input: PBMCs or T cells enriched from blood (not recorded which). The chain employs TRBV28 and TRBJ1-5, with D maybe TRBD1 (5 bases). This TCR was sampled from a man aged 25 to 40 in a cohort exposed to, infected with or recovered from COVID-19 (not recorded which). CDR3 residues: CASNTPPRGYSNQPQHF. The CDR3 nucleotides are TGTGCCAGCAATACTCCCCCTCGGGGGTATAGCAATCAGCCCCAGCATTTT.